This TCR beta chain was retrieved from a study of technical replicates of blood from a handful of donors. V gave up 2 bases and J gave up 3 bases; unmatched junction bases: 4. The V gene's germline CDR1 is KGHSH and CDR2 LQKENI. The CDR3 has 14 residues. Assay: immunoSEQ multiplex PCR; the TCRdb copy retains only in-frame clones and omits some. Here the sample spans under 85,000 clones, 85% to 95% being singletons. The receptor comes from a human donor in good health. The rearrangement joins TRBV18 to TRBJ2-7; 7 bases agree with TRBD1. The sequencing sample was made of T cells isolated from PBMCs. Written as DNA, the CDR3 is TGTGCCAGCTCACCAGAGACAGGGCTCTACGAGCAGTACTTC. Translating gives CASSPETGLYEQYF.